The TCR beta chain described here comes from a study of a mutant IDH1 vaccine in newly diagnosed glioma. The overall study: Visits designated V12 and V13 were conducted at weeks 35 and 47, respectively.

A remark on this clone: The antigen is not known.

TCRdb's table, derived via immunoSEQ multiplex PCR, lists solely in-frame clones and lacks some. This table holds about 32,000 clones, just under 80% found once. Stated time point: week 35, safety follow-up. Doses consisted of 300 ug of mutant IDH1 20-mer peptide each, paired with topical imiquimod. The sequencing used PBMCs, collected from a glioma patient whose treatment included an IDH1 peptide vaccine. The sequence was obtained from a middle-aged man with glioma. Some clones in this sample may be carry-over from other donors' samples.

The CDR3 DNA is TGTGCCATCAGAACCACAGGGGGCTTCGACTATGGCTACACCTTC. Protein product: CAIRTTGGFDYGYTF. This chain joins TRBV10-3 and TRBJ1-2; 9 nucleotides align to TRBD1. The germline V gene encodes CDR1 ENHRY and CDR2 SYGVKD. J gave up 3 bases and V 6 bases, and 8 bases lay outside the gene matches. This CDR3 contains 15 residues.